This T cell receptor beta chain was recorded in a study of blood T cells in healthy people across ages. J lost 2 bases, V lost 2 bases, and 8 bases had no gene match. Germline V CDR1 and CDR2: SQVTM, ANQGSEA. The CDR3 consists of 17 residues. This clonotype has a handful of counts. The use of a sample-barcoded 5' primer and a J-beta primer mix characterized a second PCR of about 6 to 12 cycles. One entry per CDR3 protein results from TCRdb running MiXCR on the 5' RACE reads. The sample has some 1 million distinct CDR3 sequences, less than 50% seen once; the top ten hold approximately 19%. The sequence was collected from a woman aged 55-70 years in good health. The sample comprised blood. The gene calls are TRBV29-1 and TRBJ2-1; the match to TRBD2 covers 11 bases. This CDR3 reads CSVEPAGTSGPYNEQFF. CDR3 coding DNA: TGCAGCGTTGAACCAGCCGGGACTAGCGGCCCCTACAATGAGCAGTTCTTC.